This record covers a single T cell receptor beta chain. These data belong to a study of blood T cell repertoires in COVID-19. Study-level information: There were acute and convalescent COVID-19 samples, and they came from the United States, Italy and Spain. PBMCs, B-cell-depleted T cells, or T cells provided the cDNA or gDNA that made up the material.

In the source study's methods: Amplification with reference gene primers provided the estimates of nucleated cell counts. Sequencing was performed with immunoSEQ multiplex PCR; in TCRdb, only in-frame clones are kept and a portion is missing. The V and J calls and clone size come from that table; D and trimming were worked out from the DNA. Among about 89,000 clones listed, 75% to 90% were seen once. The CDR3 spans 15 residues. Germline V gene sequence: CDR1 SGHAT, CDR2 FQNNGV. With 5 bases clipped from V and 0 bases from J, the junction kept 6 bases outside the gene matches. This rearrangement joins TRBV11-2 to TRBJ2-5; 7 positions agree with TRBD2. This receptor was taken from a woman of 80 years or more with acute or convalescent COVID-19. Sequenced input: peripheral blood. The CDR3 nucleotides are TGTGCCAGCAGCCTGACCGGGGGGTACCAAGAGACCCAGTACTTC. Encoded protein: CASSLTGGYQETQYF. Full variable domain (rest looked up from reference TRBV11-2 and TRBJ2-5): EAGVAQSPRYKIIEKRQSVAFWCNPISGHATLYWYQQILGQGPKLLIQFQNNGVVDDSQLPKDRFSAERLKGVDSTLKIQPAKLEDSAVYLCASSLTGGYQETQYFGPGTRLLVL.